Sequencing of this TCR beta chain was carried out in a study of technical replicates of blood from a handful of donors. This CDR3 comprises 15 residues. Per the germline V gene, CDR1 is SGDLS and CDR2 is YYNGEE. V was pared by 3 bases and J by 0 bases, with 2 bases of the junction left unmatched. Profiled with immunoSEQ multiplex PCR; TCRdb holds only in-frame clones, not every one. The sample comprises tens of thousands of clones, 90% to 95% of which are singletons, and under 0.45% rests with the top ten. The sequenced sample consisted of T cells isolated from PBMCs. V is TRBV9 and J is TRBJ1-2, with 10 bases identical to TRBD1. This sequence was found in a human donor in good health. Some clones in this sample may be carry-over from other donors' samples. Here the CDR3 DNA reads TGTGCCAGCAGCGGACAGGGGGCGACTAACTATGGCTACACCTTC. It is translated as CASSGQGATNYGYTF.